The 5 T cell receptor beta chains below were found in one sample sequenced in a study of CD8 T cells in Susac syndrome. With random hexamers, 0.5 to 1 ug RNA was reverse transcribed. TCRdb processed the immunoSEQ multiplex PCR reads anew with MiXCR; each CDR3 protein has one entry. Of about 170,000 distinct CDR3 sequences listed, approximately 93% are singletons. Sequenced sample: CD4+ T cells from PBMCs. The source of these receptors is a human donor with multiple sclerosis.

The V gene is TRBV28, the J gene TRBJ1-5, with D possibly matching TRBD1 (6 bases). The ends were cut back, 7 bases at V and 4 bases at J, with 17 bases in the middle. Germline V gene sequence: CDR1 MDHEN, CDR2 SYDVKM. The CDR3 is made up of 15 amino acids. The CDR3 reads CASTNQGSVNQPQHF. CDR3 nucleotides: TGTGCCAGCACCAATCAGGGGTCTGTAAATCAGCCCCAGCATTTT.

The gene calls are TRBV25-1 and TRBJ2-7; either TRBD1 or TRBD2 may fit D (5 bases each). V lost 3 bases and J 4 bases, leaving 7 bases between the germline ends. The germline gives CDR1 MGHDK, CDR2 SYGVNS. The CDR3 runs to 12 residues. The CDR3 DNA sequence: TGTGCCAGCAGTGACGAGGGGTACGAGCAGTACTTC. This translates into CASSDEGYEQYF.

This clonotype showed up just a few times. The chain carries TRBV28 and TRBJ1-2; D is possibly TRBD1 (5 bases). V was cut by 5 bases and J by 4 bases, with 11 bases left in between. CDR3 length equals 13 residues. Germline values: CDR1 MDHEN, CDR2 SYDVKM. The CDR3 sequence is CASSPQGGYGYTF. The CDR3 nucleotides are TGTGCCAGCAGTCCCCAGGGCGGCTATGGCTACACCTTC.

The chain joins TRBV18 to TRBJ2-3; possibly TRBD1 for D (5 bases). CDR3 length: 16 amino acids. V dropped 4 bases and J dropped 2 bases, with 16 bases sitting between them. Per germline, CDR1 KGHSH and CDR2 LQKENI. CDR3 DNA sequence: TGTGCCAGCTCACAACAGGACCCCGCCAACACAGATACGCAGTATTTT. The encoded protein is CASSQQDPANTDTQYF.

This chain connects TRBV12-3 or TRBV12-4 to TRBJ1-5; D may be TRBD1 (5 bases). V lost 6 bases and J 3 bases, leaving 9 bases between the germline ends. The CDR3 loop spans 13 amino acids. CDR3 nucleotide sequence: TGTGCCAGCAGCCGACAGATCAATCAGCCCCAGCATTTT. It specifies CASSRQINQPQHF.